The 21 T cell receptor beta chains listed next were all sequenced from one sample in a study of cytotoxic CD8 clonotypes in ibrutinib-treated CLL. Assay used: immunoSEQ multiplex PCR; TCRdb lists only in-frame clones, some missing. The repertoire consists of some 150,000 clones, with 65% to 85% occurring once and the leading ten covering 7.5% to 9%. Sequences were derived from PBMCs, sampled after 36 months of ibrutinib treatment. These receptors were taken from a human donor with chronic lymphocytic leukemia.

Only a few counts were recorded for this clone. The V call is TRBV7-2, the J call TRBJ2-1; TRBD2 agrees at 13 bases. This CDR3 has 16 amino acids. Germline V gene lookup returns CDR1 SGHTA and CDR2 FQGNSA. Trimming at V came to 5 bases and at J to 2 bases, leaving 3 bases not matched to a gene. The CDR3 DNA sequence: TGTGCCAGCAGCCCAGGACTAGCGGGAGCCTACAATGAGCAGTTCTTC. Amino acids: CASSPGLAGAYNEQFF.

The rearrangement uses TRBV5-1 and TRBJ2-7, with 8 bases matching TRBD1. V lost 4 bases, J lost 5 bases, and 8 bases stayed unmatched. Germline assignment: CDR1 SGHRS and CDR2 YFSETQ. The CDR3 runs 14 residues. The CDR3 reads CASSKIDRGDEQYF. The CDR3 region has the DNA TGCGCCAGCAGCAAAATAGACAGGGGCGACGAGCAGTACTTC.

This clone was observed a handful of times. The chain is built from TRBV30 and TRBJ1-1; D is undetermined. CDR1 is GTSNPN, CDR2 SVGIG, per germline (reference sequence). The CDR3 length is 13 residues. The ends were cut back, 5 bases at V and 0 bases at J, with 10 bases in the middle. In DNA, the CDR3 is TGTGCCTGGCGGCGGAATTTGAACACTGAAGCTTTCTTT. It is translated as CAWRRNLNTEAFF.

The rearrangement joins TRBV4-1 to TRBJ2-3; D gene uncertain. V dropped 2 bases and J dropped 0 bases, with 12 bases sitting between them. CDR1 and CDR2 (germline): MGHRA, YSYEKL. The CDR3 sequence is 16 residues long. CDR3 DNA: TGCGCCAGCAGCCAAAAGACATCGGCTAGCACAGATACGCAGTATTTT. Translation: CASSQKTSASTDTQYF.

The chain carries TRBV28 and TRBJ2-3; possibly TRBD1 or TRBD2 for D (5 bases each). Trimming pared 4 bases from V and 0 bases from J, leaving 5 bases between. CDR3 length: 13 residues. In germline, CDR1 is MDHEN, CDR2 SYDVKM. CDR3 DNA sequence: TGTGCCAGCAGTTGGGGGAGCACAGATACGCAGTATTTT. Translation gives CASSWGSTDTQYF.

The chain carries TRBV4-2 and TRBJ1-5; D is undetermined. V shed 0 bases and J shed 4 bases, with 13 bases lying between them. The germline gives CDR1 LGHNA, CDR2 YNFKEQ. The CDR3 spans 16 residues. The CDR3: CASSQDSRAVNQPQHF. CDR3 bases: TGTGCCAGCAGCCAAGATAGTCGGGCAGTTAATCAGCCCCAGCATTTT.

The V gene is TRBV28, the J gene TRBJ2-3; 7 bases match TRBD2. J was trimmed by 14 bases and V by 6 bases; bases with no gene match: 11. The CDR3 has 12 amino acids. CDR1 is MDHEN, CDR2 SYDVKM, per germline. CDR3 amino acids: CASSQSGNHRYF. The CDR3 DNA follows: TGTGCCAGCAGCCAAAGCGGGAATCACCGGTATTTT.

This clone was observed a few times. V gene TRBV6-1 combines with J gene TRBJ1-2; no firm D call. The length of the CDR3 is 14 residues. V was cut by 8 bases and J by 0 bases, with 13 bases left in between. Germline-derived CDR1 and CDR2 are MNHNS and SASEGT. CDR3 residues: CASRRQWTNYGYTF. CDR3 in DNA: TGTGCCAGCCGCCGCCAGTGGACTAACTATGGCTACACCTTC.

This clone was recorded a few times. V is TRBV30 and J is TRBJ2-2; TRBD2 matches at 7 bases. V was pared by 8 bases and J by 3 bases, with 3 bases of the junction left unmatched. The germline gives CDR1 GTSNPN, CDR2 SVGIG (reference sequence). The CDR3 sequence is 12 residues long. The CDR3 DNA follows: TGTGCCGGGGACTACTACACCGGGGAGCTGTTTTTT. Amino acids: CAGDYYTGELFF.

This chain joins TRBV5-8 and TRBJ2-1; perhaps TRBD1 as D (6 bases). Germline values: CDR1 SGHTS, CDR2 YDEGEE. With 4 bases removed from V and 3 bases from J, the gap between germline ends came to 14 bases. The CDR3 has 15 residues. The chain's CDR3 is CASSPGQTLYNEQFF. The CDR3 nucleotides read TGTGCCAGCAGCCCAGGACAGACCCTCTACAATGAGCAGTTCTTC.

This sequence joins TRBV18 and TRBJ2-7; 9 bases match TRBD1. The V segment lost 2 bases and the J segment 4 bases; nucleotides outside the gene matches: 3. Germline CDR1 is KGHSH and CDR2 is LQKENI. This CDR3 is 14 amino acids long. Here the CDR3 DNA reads TGTGCCAGCTCACCAGGGACAGGGAGGTACGAGCAGTACTTC. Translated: CASSPGTGRYEQYF.

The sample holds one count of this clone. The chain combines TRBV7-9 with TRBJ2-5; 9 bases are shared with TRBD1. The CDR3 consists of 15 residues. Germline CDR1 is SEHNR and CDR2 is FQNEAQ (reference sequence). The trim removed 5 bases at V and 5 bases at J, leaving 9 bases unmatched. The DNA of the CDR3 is TGTGCCAGCAGCCACATACAGGGGGCTTTGGAGACCCAGTACTTC. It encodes CASSHIQGALETQYF.

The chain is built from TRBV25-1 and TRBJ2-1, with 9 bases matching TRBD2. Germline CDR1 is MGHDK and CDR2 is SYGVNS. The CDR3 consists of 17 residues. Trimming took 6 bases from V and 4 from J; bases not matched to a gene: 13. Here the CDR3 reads CASRGGSGGPGYNEQFF. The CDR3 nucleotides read TGTGCCAGCAGAGGAGGTAGCGGGGGCCCCGGGTACAATGAGCAGTTCTTC.

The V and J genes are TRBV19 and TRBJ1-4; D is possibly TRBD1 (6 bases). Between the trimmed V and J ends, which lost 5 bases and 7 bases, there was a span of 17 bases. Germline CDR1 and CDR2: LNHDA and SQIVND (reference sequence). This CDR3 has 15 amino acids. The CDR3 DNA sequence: TGTGCCAGTAGTGTCGACAGGAAGGGGCGTGAAAAACTGTTTTTT. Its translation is CASSVDRKGREKLFF.

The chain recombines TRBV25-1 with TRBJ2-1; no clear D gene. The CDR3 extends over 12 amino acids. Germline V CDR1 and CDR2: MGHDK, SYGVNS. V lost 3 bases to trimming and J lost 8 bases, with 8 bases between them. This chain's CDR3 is CASSEVGDEQFF. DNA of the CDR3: TGTGCCAGCAGTGAGGTCGGCGATGAGCAGTTCTTC.

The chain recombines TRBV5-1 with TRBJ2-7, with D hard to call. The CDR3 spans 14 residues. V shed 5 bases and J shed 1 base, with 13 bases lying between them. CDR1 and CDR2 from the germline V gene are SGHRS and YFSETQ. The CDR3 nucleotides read TGCGCCAGCAGGCGGCGGCTGCAGTCCTACGAGCAGTACTTC. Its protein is CASRRRLQSYEQYF.

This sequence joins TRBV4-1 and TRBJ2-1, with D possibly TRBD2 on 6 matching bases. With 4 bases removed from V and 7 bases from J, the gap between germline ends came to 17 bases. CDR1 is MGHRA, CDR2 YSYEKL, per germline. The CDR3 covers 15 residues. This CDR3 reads CASSPYGGVSNEQFF. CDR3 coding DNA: TGCGCCAGCAGCCCCTACGGAGGGGTAAGTAATGAGCAGTTCTTC.

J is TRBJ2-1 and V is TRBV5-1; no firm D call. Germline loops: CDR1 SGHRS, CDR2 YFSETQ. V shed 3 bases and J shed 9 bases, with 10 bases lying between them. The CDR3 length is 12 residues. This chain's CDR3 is CASSSPSSEQFF. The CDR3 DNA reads TGCGCCAGCAGCTCCCCCAGCTCTGAGCAGTTCTTC.

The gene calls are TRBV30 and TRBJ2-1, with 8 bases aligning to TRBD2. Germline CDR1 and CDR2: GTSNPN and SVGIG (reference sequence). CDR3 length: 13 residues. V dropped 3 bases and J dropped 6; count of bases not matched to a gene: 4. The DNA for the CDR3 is TGTGCCTGGAGCACCGGGGGGGGCAATGAGCAGTTCTTC. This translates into CAWSTGGGNEQFF.

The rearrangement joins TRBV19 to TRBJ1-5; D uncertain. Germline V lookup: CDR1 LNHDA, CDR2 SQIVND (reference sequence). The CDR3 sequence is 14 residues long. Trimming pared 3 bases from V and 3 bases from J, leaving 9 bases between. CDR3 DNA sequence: TGTGCCAGTAGTATTGGGGAAAACAATCAGCCCCAGCATTTT. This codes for CASSIGENNQPQHF. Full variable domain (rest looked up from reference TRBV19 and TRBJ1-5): DGGITQSPKYLFRKEGQNVTLSCEQNLNHDAMYWYRQDPGQGLRLIYYSQIVNDFQKGDIAEGYSVSREKKESFPLTVTSAQKNPTAFYLCASSIGENNQPQHFGDGTRLSIL.

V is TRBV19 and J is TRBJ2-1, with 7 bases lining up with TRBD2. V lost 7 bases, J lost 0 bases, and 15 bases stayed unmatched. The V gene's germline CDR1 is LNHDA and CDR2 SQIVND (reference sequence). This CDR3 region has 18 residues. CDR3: CASKRDLAAESSYNEQFF. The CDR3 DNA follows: TGTGCCAGTAAAAGGGATCTAGCGGCGGAGAGCTCCTACAATGAGCAGTTCTTC.